This T cell receptor (beta chain) was recorded in a study of blood T cell repertoires in COVID-19. J gave up 12 bases and V 4 bases, and 8 bases lay outside the gene matches. The CDR3 is 14 amino acids. Germline assignment: CDR1 SNHLY and CDR2 FYNNEI. TCRdb's copy holds only in-frame clones and misses some; the assay was immunoSEQ multiplex PCR. Counted here are roughly 48,000 clones, 85% to 90% occurring once; the ten biggest clones make up approximately 14%. The sequencing sample was made of peripheral blood. The clonotype was recovered from a human donor in a cohort sampled during active COVID-19. The chain carries TRBV2 and TRBJ1-6; 8 nucleotides line up with TRBD1. The CDR3 coding sequence is TGTGCCAGCAGTGTGGCAGGGGGCGCGGGACCCCTCCACTTT. It is translated as CASSVAGGAGPLHF.